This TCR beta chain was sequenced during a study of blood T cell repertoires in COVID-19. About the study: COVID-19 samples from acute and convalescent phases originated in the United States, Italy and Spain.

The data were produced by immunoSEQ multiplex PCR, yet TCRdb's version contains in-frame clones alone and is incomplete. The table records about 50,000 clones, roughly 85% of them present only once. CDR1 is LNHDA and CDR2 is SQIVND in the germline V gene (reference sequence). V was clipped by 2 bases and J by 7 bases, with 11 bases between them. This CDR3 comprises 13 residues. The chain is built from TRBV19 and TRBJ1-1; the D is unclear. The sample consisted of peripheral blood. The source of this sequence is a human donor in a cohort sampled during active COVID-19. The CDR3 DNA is TGTGCCAGTAGTATAATGGTCGGTAGTGAAGCTTTCTTT. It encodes CASSIMVGSEAFF.